These 26 T cell receptor beta chains came from one sample sequenced in a study of vaccination effects on CD4 cells after COVID-19. These receptors are not linked to any known antigen. The authors isolated CD4+ T cells after around 10 days of culture. SARS-CoV-2 infected the person between March and December 2020, as confirmed by PCR. Participants were given two doses of BNT162b2 or mRNA-1273 vaccine. Sequencing was performed with immunoSEQ multiplex PCR; in TCRdb, only in-frame clones are kept and a portion is missing. The profile shows roughly 30,000 clones, about 68% of them singletons. This specimen consisted of CD4+ T cells from PBMCs cultured without peptide, obtained after COVID-19 vaccination. The receptors were sampled from a human donor who had a prior SARS-CoV-2 infection.

The chain carries TRBV3-1 (or the pseudogene TRBV3-2) and TRBJ1-1; perhaps TRBD1 as D (6 bases). The V and J ends lost 4 bases and 5 bases respectively, with 17 bases between them. CDR3 length equals 15 residues. Germline CDR1 is LGHDT and CDR2 is YNNKEL (reference sequence). DNA of the CDR3: TGTGCCAGCAGCCCCTATTACAGGGTGGGGACTGAAGCTTTCTTT. Its protein product is CASSPYYRVGTEAFF.

This clone is classed as medium-sized. The CDR3 loop reads CASSTGTSGGGKQFF. DNA of the CDR3: TGTGCCAGTAGCACCGGGACTAGCGGGGGGGGGAAGCAGTTCTTC. The gene calls are TRBV19 and TRBJ2-1; 16 nucleotides align to TRBD2. Trimming at V came to 6 bases and at J to 11 bases, leaving 7 bases not matched to a gene. There are 15 residues in the CDR3. CDR1 is LNHDA and CDR2 is SQIVND in the germline V gene (reference sequence).

This clone was counted a single time. The chain has TRBV30 and TRBJ1-4, with D hard to call. This CDR3 spans 13 amino acids. Trimming shortened V by 0 bases and J by 5 bases, and 7 bases separated the two germline ends. Germline-derived CDR1 and CDR2 are GTSNPN and SVGIG (reference sequence). CDR3: CAWSVNRNEKLFF. CDR3 nucleotides: TGTGCCTGGAGTGTAAACAGAAATGAAAAACTGTTTTTT.

This clone was counted once. The chain carries TRBV9 and TRBJ2-3; D is undetermined. Germline V gene lookup returns CDR1 SGDLS and CDR2 YYNGEE. This CDR3 region has 13 residues. V was shortened by 4 bases and J by 2 bases, with 8 bases between the two germline ends. CDR3 residues: CASSPRPTDTQYF. The CDR3 coding sequence is TGTGCCAGCAGCCCCCGTCCCACAGATACGCAGTATTTT.

The rearrangement links TRBV7-9 to TRBJ2-1, with no clear D. Germline CDR1 reads SEHNR; CDR2 reads FQNEAQ (reference sequence). The CDR3 length is 15 residues. Trimming removed 5 bases at V and 0 bases at J, with 11 bases between. The CDR3 DNA is TGTGCCAGCAGCGCTCGGATGGGCTCCTACAATGAGCAGTTCTTC. Translation: CASSARMGSYNEQFF.

The CDR3 DNA sequence: TGTGCCAGCAGCCCCCGGCGTAGCGGGGGGTCGATATACACAGATACGCAGTATTTT. The encoded protein is CASSPRRSGGSIYTDTQYF. J is TRBJ2-3 and V is TRBV3-1 (or the pseudogene TRBV3-2); 10 nucleotides line up with TRBD2. V was clipped by 4 bases and J by 2 bases; unmatched bases: 15. The germline gives CDR1 LGHDT, CDR2 YNNKEL (reference sequence). The CDR3 has 19 residues.

The rearrangement links TRBV5-1 to TRBJ2-5; no definite D call. V was pared by 0 bases and J by 0 bases, with 3 bases between. CDR3 length equals 13 residues. Germline CDR1 SGHRS, CDR2 YFSETQ. The CDR3 region is CASSLENQETQYF. The CDR3 DNA reads TGCGCCAGCAGCTTGGAAAACCAAGAGACCCAGTACTTC. Combining the CDR3 with reference TRBV5-1 and TRBJ2-5 gives the whole variable domain KAGVTQTPRYLIKTRGQQVTLSCSPISGHRSVSWYQQTPGQGLQFLFEYFSETQRNKGNFPGRFSGRQFSNSRSEMNVSTLELGDSALYLCASSLENQETQYFGPGTRLLVL.

The V and J genes are TRBV4-2 and TRBJ1-5; D gene ambiguous. The CDR3 runs to 13 residues. With 4 bases removed from V and 7 bases from J, the gap between germline ends came to 11 bases. Germline CDR1 is LGHNA and CDR2 is YNFKEQ. CDR3 nucleotides: TGTGCCAGCAGCCTAAGGCGAGGACAGCCCCAGCATTTT. Translating it yields CASSLRRGQPQHF.

Within the sample, this clone is medium-sized. V usage is TRBV7-9 and J usage is TRBJ2-1, with TRBD1 matching 10 bases. CDR1 and CDR2 (germline): SEHNR, FQNEAQ (reference sequence). The CDR3 loop spans 12 amino acids. V lost 7 bases and J lost 8; bases outside the gene matches: 2. The CDR3 DNA follows: TGTGCCAGCACCGGACAGGGGGATGAGCAGTTCTTC. It yields the protein CASTGQGDEQFF.

The chain joins TRBV5-1 to TRBJ1-1; TRBD1 aligns across 11 bases. Germline V gene sequence: CDR1 SGHRS, CDR2 YFSETQ. CDR3 length: 15 residues. V was clipped by 4 bases and J by 4 bases; unmatched bases: 6. The DNA of the CDR3 is TGCGCCAGCAGCCGGACAGGGGGCCGAGGCACTGAAGCTTTCTTT. Translation gives CASSRTGGRGTEAFF. Based on the CDR3 plus reference TRBV5-1 and TRBJ1-1, the full variable domain is KAGVTQTPRYLIKTRGQQVTLSCSPISGHRSVSWYQQTPGQGLQFLFEYFSETQRNKGNFPGRFSGRQFSNSRSEMNVSTLELGDSALYLCASSRTGGRGTEAFFGQGTRLTVV.

This clone appeared a few times. J is TRBJ2-1 and V is TRBV5-1; the match to TRBD2 covers 7 bases. J gave up 4 bases and V 3 bases, and 10 bases lay outside the gene matches. The germline gives CDR1 SGHRS, CDR2 YFSETQ. The CDR3 consists of 16 residues. In nucleotides, the CDR3 is TGCGCCAGCAGCTCCGGACCCGCGGGAGATTACAATGAGCAGTTCTTC. Translating it yields CASSSGPAGDYNEQFF.

This clone was counted a single time. This rearrangement joins TRBV29-1 to TRBJ2-1; maybe TRBD2 (6 bases). Germline V gene sequence: CDR1 SQVTM, CDR2 ANQGSEA. This CDR3 spans 17 amino acids. The ends were cut back, 8 bases at V and 0 bases at J, with 23 bases in the middle. The CDR3 region has the DNA TGCAGCACCTCACTAGCTCCTCGAACTAGCTCCTACAATGAGCAGTTCTTC. This encodes CSTSLAPRTSSYNEQFF.

In this sample, this clone is medium-sized. The chain employs TRBV6-4 and TRBJ1-2; D is uncertain. The CDR3 runs 8 residues. Deletions cut 9 bases from V and 12 bases from J, with 8 bases between. The V gene's germline CDR1 is MRHNA and CDR2 SNTAGT. In DNA, the CDR3 is TGTGCCAGGGCCCTAAACACCTTC. Its translation is CARALNTF.

The rearrangement joins TRBV5-1 to TRBJ2-2; D assignment may be TRBD1 or TRBD2 (7 bases each). Germline CDR1 and CDR2: SGHRS and YFSETQ. The length of the CDR3 is 17 residues. V lost 2 bases and J lost 4, with 18 bases in between. Here the CDR3 DNA reads TGCGCCAGCAGCTTCCAGGGGGGGTGGCTACGCACCGGGGAGCTGTTTTTT. Protein product: CASSFQGGWLRTGELFF.

The V gene is TRBV6-1, the J gene TRBJ2-7; D unclear. Germline V gene sequence: CDR1 MNHNS, CDR2 SASEGT. Deletions cut 4 bases from V and 3 bases from J, with 19 bases between. This CDR3 has 16 amino acids. DNA of the CDR3: TGTGCCAGCAGTGGCTTCTTAGGTGGAGCATACTACGAGCAGTACTTC. This translates into CASSGFLGGAYYEQYF.

The chain employs TRBV7-2 and TRBJ1-3; D unresolved. The ends were cut back, 1 base at V and 0 bases at J, with 10 bases in the middle. CDR3 length: 16 residues. CDR1 and CDR2 (germline): SGHTA, FQGNSA. This CDR3 reads CASSLGLPNSGNTIYF. The CDR3 nucleotides read TGTGCCAGCAGCTTAGGGCTGCCGAACTCTGGAAACACCATATATTTT. Using reference TRBV7-2 and TRBJ1-3 for the parts outside the CDR3, the full variable domain is GAGVSQSPSNKVTEKGKDVELRCDPISGHTALYWYRQSLGQGLEFLIYFQGNSAPDKSGLPSDRFSAERTGGSVSTLTIQRTQQEDSAVYLCASSLGLPNSGNTIYFGEGSWLTVV.

The gene calls are TRBV20-1 and TRBJ2-5, with TRBD2 matching 7 bases. The CDR3 spans 15 residues. Germline V gene sequence: CDR1 DFQATT, CDR2 SNEGSKA (reference sequence). V shed 3 bases, J shed 4 bases, and the junction held 11 bases outside the gene matches. The chain's CDR3 is CSASSGLGLGETQYF. CDR3 bases: TGCAGTGCTAGTTCTGGACTAGGGCTCGGAGAGACCCAGTACTTC.

V is TRBV4-1 and J is TRBJ1-4; no clear D gene. In germline, CDR1 is MGHRA, CDR2 YSYEKL. The V end lost 0 bases, the J end lost 15 bases, and 14 bases lay between the germline ends. The CDR3 contains 13 residues. CDR3 sequence: CASSQDLEARMFF. The CDR3, as DNA: TGCGCCAGCAGCCAAGATCTAGAAGCTCGCATGTTTTTT.

This clone has a handful of counts. CDR3 region: CASSQAGAREQYF. CDR3 in DNA: TGCGCCAGCAGCCAAGCGGGAGCGAGGGAGCAGTACTTC. The chain employs TRBV4-1 and TRBJ2-7; a weak D match, TRBD2 (6 bases). This CDR3 has 13 residues. V was shortened by 1 base and J by 7 bases, with 11 bases between the two germline ends. Germline V lookup: CDR1 MGHRA, CDR2 YSYEKL.

The chain links TRBV30 to TRBJ1-6; tentatively, D is TRBD1 (5 bases). Germline CDR1 and CDR2: GTSNPN and SVGIG (reference sequence). V was cut by 3 bases and J by 5 bases, with 17 bases left in between. The CDR3 has 16 residues. The CDR3, as DNA: TGTGCCTGGAGCCTAAAGGGGCGCGGAAATAATTCACCCCTCCACTTT. Protein sequence: CAWSLKGRGNNSPLHF.

The rearrangement joins TRBV5-4 to TRBJ2-5, with 7 bases that match TRBD1. Germline CDR1 reads SGHNT; CDR2 reads YYREEE (reference sequence). The CDR3 has 15 amino acids. V gave up 4 bases and J gave up 2 bases; unmatched junction bases: 8. The chain's CDR3 is CASSLGTDKQETQYF. In DNA form, the CDR3 reads TGTGCCAGCAGCCTAGGGACAGACAAACAAGAGACCCAGTACTTC.

This chain links TRBV10-1 with TRBJ1-3, with no clear D. The V gene lost 2 bases and the J gene lost 4 bases, with 9 bases spanning the gap. Germline CDR1 and CDR2: WNHNN and SYGVQD (reference sequence). The CDR3 spans 14 residues. The CDR3 DNA reads as TGCGCCAGCAGTGAGAACATTAGGGGAAACACCATATATTTT. This gives the protein CASSENIRGNTIYF.

This chain links TRBV5-6 with TRBJ2-1, with TRBD2 matching over 9 bases. This CDR3 comprises 15 residues. V shed 9 bases and J 2 bases; nucleotides not matched to a gene: 9. Germline V gene data show CDR1 as SGHDT and CDR2 as YYEEEE. The CDR3 coding sequence is TGTGCCACAAACCGGATAGCGGGGGCCTACAATGAGCAGTTCTTC. Translating gives CATNRIAGAYNEQFF.

This clone was seen once. The chain carries TRBV6-5 and TRBJ2-2; 8 positions agree with TRBD2. Germline loops: CDR1 MNHEY, CDR2 SVGAGI. The CDR3 has 14 residues. The J segment lost 6 bases and the V segment lost 7 bases, leaving 7 bases of the junction unmatched. The CDR3 spells CASIGTRRSGELFF. As DNA, the CDR3 is TGTGCCAGCATCGGGACTAGAAGGTCCGGGGAGCTGTTTTTT.

In its sample, this clone was seen once. The CDR3 bases are TGTGCCAGCAGCTTAACGGGGGACAGGAGGTACGAGCAGTACTTC. It encodes CASSLTGDRRYEQYF. The chain has TRBV7-2 and TRBJ2-7, with 8 bases fitting TRBD1. This CDR3 region has 15 residues. CDR1 SGHTA and CDR2 FQGNSA come from the germline V gene. Germline trimming cut 2 bases from V and 4 bases from J; bases unmatched to any gene: 7.

The rearrangement uses TRBV11-3 and TRBJ2-7; D may correspond to TRBD1 or TRBD2 (6 bases each). Germline-derived CDR1 and CDR2 are SGHNT and YENEEA. The CDR3 runs 17 residues. V was shortened by 4 bases and J by 6 bases, with 25 bases between the two germline ends. CDR3 nucleotides: TGTGCCAGCAGCTCGATAGGGGGTATCCCTTTGGGGGGCGAGCAGTACTTC. Its protein is CASSSIGGIPLGGEQYF.